This T cell receptor beta chain was recovered during a study of type 1 and type 2 diabetes patients. This clonotype occurred a few times. The PCR template was genomic DNA. Multiplex PCR with 30 forward and 13 reverse primers amplified the TCR beta CDR3. TCRdb recomputed calls from the multiplex PCR reads with MiXCR, one row per CDR3 protein. In the table there are some 250,000 distinct CDR3 sequences, around 47% of which are singletons. The CDR3 length is 15 residues. The V segment lost 4 bases and the J segment 2 bases; nucleotides outside the gene matches: 6. The germline gives CDR1 SGHTA, CDR2 FQGNSA.

The chain carries TRBV7-2 and TRBJ1-1, with 8 bases that match TRBD1. Sequenced sample: peripheral blood mononuclear cells (PBMCs). The sequence derives from a young man with type 2 diabetes. The CDR3, as DNA: TGTGCCAGCAGCTCTCTACAGGGGGGAAACACTGAAGCTTTCTTT. Amino acid sequence: CASSSLQGGNTEAFF.